The 20 T cell receptor beta chains presented below share a single source sample, sequenced in a study of T cells in Graves' hyperthyroidism and ophthalmopathy. It was RNA transcripts that yielded the amplified TCR beta CDR3 regions. The study used the HTBI primer set for a first-round RT-PCR of the TCR CDR3. Via MiXCR, TCRdb re-called the multiplex PCR reads, giving one row per CDR3 protein. The table records approximately 30,000 distinct CDR3 sequences, approximately 50% of them present only once. The specimen was blood. The receptors here all came from a woman aged 40 to 50 with Graves' ophthalmopathy.

This clonotype was counted many times. CDR3 protein: CASSIAGLVAKNIQYF. In DNA, the CDR3 is TGTGCCAGCAGTATAGCGGGGCTCGTTGCCAAAAACATTCAGTACTTC. The rearrangement uses TRBV7-2 and TRBJ2-4; TRBD2 matches 8 bases. The CDR3 length is 16 residues. V lost 6 bases and J lost 1; bases outside the gene matches: 8. Germline loops: CDR1 SGHTA, CDR2 FQGNSA.

This clonotype came up many times. The chain is built from TRBV4-3 and TRBJ1-1; TRBD1 matches 8 bases. The germline V gene has CDR1 LGHNA and CDR2 YSLEER. The CDR3 totals 15 residues. The trim removed 2 bases at V and 3 bases at J, leaving 5 bases unmatched. CDR3 coding DNA: TGCGCCAGCAGCCAAAGACAGGGGAGGGACACTGAAGCTTTCTTT. Its protein product is CASSQRQGRDTEAFF.

This clonotype was detected many times. The chain's CDR3 is CASSLGSQGNTEAFF. The CDR3 DNA reads TGTGCCAGCAGCTTAGGATCACAGGGGAACACTGAAGCTTTCTTT. The V and J genes are TRBV5-4 and TRBJ1-1, with D tentatively TRBD1 (6 bases). This CDR3 region has 15 residues. Germline V gene data show CDR1 as SGHNT and CDR2 as YYREEE (reference sequence). The V end lost 2 bases, the J end lost 1 base, and 12 bases lay between the germline ends.

About this clonotype: An end of the junction does not agree with germline; a read error may underlie this. J is TRBJ2-6 and V is TRBV6-1, with 8 bases identical to TRBD1. The CDR3 length is 15 residues. Per germline, CDR1 MNHNS and CDR2 SASEGT. CDR3 protein: CAGSDDRGVANVLTF. CDR3 sequence (DNA): TGTGCCGGCAGTGACGACAGGGGAGTGGCCAACGTCCTGACTTTC.

At least ten counts were recorded for this clonotype. This chain connects TRBV6-6 to TRBJ2-5, with a weak D call TRBD1 (5 bases). This CDR3 region has 14 residues. Trimming removed 6 bases from V and 5 bases from J, with 16 bases in between. The V gene's germline CDR1 is MNHNY and CDR2 SVGAGI (reference sequence). CDR3 sequence: CASSPRIPGETQYF. CDR3 nucleotide sequence: TGTGCCAGCAGCCCCCGTATACCAGGGGAGACCCAGTACTTC.

V usage is TRBV6-4 and J usage is TRBJ1-2, with 7 bases lining up with TRBD1. The CDR3 extends over 15 amino acids. Looked up from germline, CDR1 is MRHNA and CDR2 is SNTAGT. The junction had 8 bases not matched to a gene; V was cut back by 3 bases and J by 4 bases. CDR3 sequence reads: CASSEDNRGGYGYTF. CDR3 nucleotide sequence: TGTGCCAGCAGTGAAGACAACAGGGGTGGCTATGGCTACACCTTC.

This clonotype was picked up many times. V usage is TRBV5-4 and J usage is TRBJ2-7; D is uncertain. V lost 1 base, J lost 0 bases, and 11 bases lay in between. The CDR3 consists of 15 residues. Germline CDR1 SGHNT, CDR2 YYREEE (reference sequence). CDR3 amino acids: CASSLTLGSSYEQYF. The CDR3 DNA reads as TGTGCCAGCAGCTTGACACTGGGCAGCTCCTACGAGCAGTACTTC.

In regard to this clonotype: It is likely a read error, because the conserved phenylalanine at the end of the CDR3 is missing. The V call is TRBV7-6, the J call TRBJ2-5; D is possibly TRBD2 (5 bases). V was trimmed by 1 base and J by 4 bases, leaving 7 bases between them. Per germline, CDR1 SGHVS and CDR2 FNYEAQ. The CDR3 runs to 13 residues. This CDR3 is CASSLERGETQYL. As DNA, the CDR3 is TGTGCCAGCAGCTTAGAACGGGGAGAGACCCAGTACCTC.

This clonotype has at least ten counts. This may come from a read error, since a much larger clone is one base off. The chain recombines TRBV2 with TRBJ2-2, with 8 bases lining up with TRBD2. In germline, CDR1 is SNHLY, CDR2 FYNNEI. The CDR3 is 13 residues long. The V and J ends lost 8 bases and 9 bases, in that order; junction bases with no gene match: 8. The CDR3 region has the DNA TGTGCCAGCTCCCTAGCGGGTCGCAGGGAGCTGTTTTTT. Translating gives CASSLAGRRELFF.

The CDR3 nucleotides read TGCAGTGCTAGGCCGGCGACTAGAGTGTCAGATACGCAGTTCTTC. This sequence encodes CSARPATRVSDTQFF. V usage is TRBV20-1 and J usage is TRBJ2-1; TRBD2 might be the D (6 bases). The germline V gene encodes CDR1 DFQATT and CDR2 SNEGSKA (reference sequence). V lost 3 bases and J lost 12, with 24 bases in between. CDR3 length: 15 amino acids.

There are many counts of this clonotype. V usage is TRBV5-1 and J usage is TRBJ2-7; 7 positions agree with TRBD2. Germline-derived CDR1 and CDR2 are SGHRS and YFSETQ. This CDR3 spans 13 amino acids. Trimming cost V 4 bases and J 7 bases; bases outside gene matches: 8. CDR3 loop: CASSLGRLGEQYF. For the CDR3, the DNA is TGCGCCAGCAGCCTCGGGAGGCTAGGGGAGCAGTACTTC.

Worth noting for this clonotype: Because it lacks the conserved phenylalanine or tryptophan at the end, this CDR3 is likely a read error. This chain uses TRBV7-3 with TRBJ2-6; tentative D call: TRBD2 (5 bases). CDR3 length: 13 amino acids. Germline CDR1 and CDR2: SGHTA and FQGTGA. CDR3 residues: CANSFEGTSVLTS. In DNA, the CDR3 is TGTGCCAACAGCTTCGAGGGTACAAGCGTCCTGACTTCC.

This clonotype is a singleton in its sample. The chain links TRBV24-1 to TRBJ2-7; D unresolved. The CDR3 totals 13 residues. From germline, CDR1 is KGHDR and CDR2 SFDVKD. Trimming pared 3 bases from V and 1 base from J, leaving 6 bases between. The CDR3 is CATSDVGSYEQYF. The CDR3 bases are TGTGCCACCAGTGATGTGGGTTCCTACGAGCAGTACTTC.

The chain is built from TRBV11-2 and TRBJ1-2; perhaps TRBD1 as D (6 bases). The germline V gene has CDR1 SGHAT and CDR2 FQNNGV. Trimming stripped 5 bases from V and 8 bases from J, with 15 bases between. There are 13 residues in the CDR3. CDR3 DNA: TGTGCCAGCAGCACGGAGTGGACAGACGGCTACACCTTC. Amino acids: CASSTEWTDGYTF.

Worth noting for this clonotype: This likely comes from a read error, as the CDR3 has no conserved phenylalanine or tryptophan at its end. The DNA is omitted, as the CDR3 cannot be located on it reliably, and the CDR3 follows TCRdb's listing. This rearrangement joins TRBV7-2 to TRBJ2-5; TRBD2 reflects the table's D call only, with no check against the DNA. The V gene's germline CDR1 is SGHTA and CDR2 FQGNSA. The CDR3 region is 14 residues in length, termini included. The CDR3 is CASSQIWGGETQNC.

The chain is built from TRBV7-2 and TRBJ2-7, with 9 bases fitting TRBD1. This CDR3 comprises 13 residues. Germline-derived CDR1 and CDR2 are SGHTA and FQGNSA. The V and J ends lost 7 bases and 3 bases, in that order; junction bases with no gene match: 4. The CDR3 is CASTWTGVYEQYF. The CDR3 region has the DNA TGTGCCAGCACGTGGACAGGGGTCTACGAGCAGTACTTC.

A few counts support this clonotype. The rearrangement uses TRBV25-1 and TRBJ2-7; D possibly corresponds to TRBD2 (6 bases). From germline, CDR1 is MGHDK and CDR2 SYGVNS. Trimming pared 2 bases from V and 0 bases from J, leaving 8 bases between. CDR3 length: 14 residues. DNA of the CDR3: TGTGCCAGCAGTGAACGTAGCGGCTCCTACGAGCAGTACTTC. Translated, it gives CASSERSGSYEQYF.

The CDR3 DNA sequence: TGTGCCACCAGGAGGGGGCTGGGACTAGCGGGGGAGTCCTACGAGCAGTACTTC. Its protein product is CATRRGLGLAGESYEQYF. This chain joins TRBV24-1 and TRBJ2-7; TRBD2 agrees at 14 bases. Germline lookup yields CDR1 KGHDR and CDR2 SFDVKD. The CDR3 totals 18 residues. Trimming cost V 7 bases and J 1 base; bases outside gene matches: 11.

This sequence joins TRBV7-2 and TRBJ1-2; D gene unclear. This CDR3 has 15 amino acids. Per the germline V gene, CDR1 is SGHTA and CDR2 is FQGNSA. The germline V and J ends were trimmed by 0 bases and 1 base, with 9 bases remaining between them. The CDR3 spells CASSLALLGNYGYTF. The DNA for the CDR3 is TGTGCCAGCAGCTTAGCGCTTCTGGGTAACTATGGCTACACCTTC.

Many counts were recorded for this clonotype. This chain joins TRBV15 and TRBJ2-5, with D tentatively TRBD1 (5 bases). Germline-derived CDR1 and CDR2 are LNHNV and YYDKDF (reference sequence). The CDR3 loop spans 14 amino acids. Trimming removed 0 bases at V and 9 bases at J, with 14 bases between. DNA of the CDR3: TGTGCCACCAGCAGAGATCAGGGTAATCAGCCCCAGTACTTC. Protein product: CATSRDQGNQPQYF. Using reference TRBV15 and TRBJ2-5 for the parts outside the CDR3, the full variable domain is DAMVIQNPRYQVTQFGKPVTLSCSQTLNHNVMYWYQQKSSQAPKLLFHYYDKDFNNEADTPDNFQSRRPNTSFCFLDIRSPGLGDTAMYLCATSRDQGNQPQYFGPGTRLLVL.